This T cell receptor beta chain comes out of a study of blood T cells in healthy people across ages. Study-wide results and limits: Estimated diversity, derived from one million T cells, was regarded as an underestimate.

Through a sample-barcoded 5' primer and a J-beta primer mix, a second PCR was run for roughly 6 to 11 cycles. Tags on each cDNA molecule came from a template-switch adaptor with 12 random nucleotides. One entry per CDR3 protein, called by TCRdb with MiXCR from the 5' RACE reads. The sample consists of 1.4 million to 1.5 million distinct CDR3 sequences, around two fifths of them appearing once. There are many counts of this clonotype. Its antigen is as yet unknown. The CDR3 consists of 14 residues. In germline, CDR1 is LGHDT, CDR2 YNNKEL (reference sequence). The J segment lost 6 bases and the V segment lost 3 bases, leaving 2 bases of the junction unmatched.

The chain uses TRBV3-1 and TRBJ1-2; 12 nucleotides match TRBD1. This TCR came from a woman aged 18-30 years in good health. The material sequenced was blood. This CDR3 reads CASSQGQGADGYTF. Here the CDR3 DNA reads TGTGCCAGCAGCCAGGGACAGGGGGCGGATGGCTACACCTTC.